These 3 T cell receptor beta chains came from one sample sequenced in a study of blood T cell repertoires in COVID-19 (dated by TCRdb to the early 2020s). Receptor amplification or capture employed the immunoSEQ multiplex PCR assay. TCRdb limited this immuneACCESS table to in-frame rearrangements with V and J called. A share of clones is missing; checked studies link under half to unresolved V genes, and the rest is unexplained. The sample data list hundreds of thousands of clones, and nearly 90% of these were observed just once. Clones ranked in the top ten supply 0.8% to 1% of the sample. The specimen sequenced was PBMCs or T cells enriched from blood (not recorded which). The receptor source for this set is a woman aged 25 to 39 who had recovered from COVID-19.

The V gene is TRBV19, the J gene TRBJ1-2, with 11 nucleotides matching TRBD1. CDR1 is LNHDA and CDR2 is SQIVND in the germline V gene (reference sequence). V was clipped by 1 base and J by 4 bases; unmatched bases: 5. This CDR3 spans 16 amino acids. CDR3 sequence reads: CASSIVGTGGSYGYTF. CDR3 nucleotide sequence: TGTGCCAGTAGTATAGTGGGGACAGGGGGAAGCTATGGCTACACCTTC.

This chain joins TRBV20-1 and TRBJ1-5; D is unresolved. Looked up from germline, CDR1 is DFQATT and CDR2 is SNEGSKA (reference sequence). Trimming left V 1 base short and J 5 bases short, with 3 bases between. The CDR3 consists of 11 residues. This CDR3 is CSARGDQPQHF. CDR3 nucleotide sequence: TGCAGTGCTAGAGGAGATCAGCCCCAGCATTTT.

This chain connects TRBV9 to TRBJ2-2; a possible D gene is TRBD1 (5 bases). The CDR3 consists of 14 residues. Per the germline V gene, CDR1 is SGDLS and CDR2 is YYNGEE. V dropped 3 bases and J dropped 2 bases, with 8 bases sitting between them. The CDR3 DNA is TGTGCCAGCAGCGACAGGACCAACACCGGGGAGCTGTTTTTT. Translating gives CASSDRTNTGELFF. The whole variable domain, remainder taken from reference TRBV9 and TRBJ2-2, is DSGVTQTPKHLITATGQRVTLRCSPRSGDLSVYWYQQSLDQGLQFLIQYYNGEERAKGNILERFSAQQFPDLHSELNLSSLELGDSALYFCASSDRTNTGELFFGEGSRLTVL.